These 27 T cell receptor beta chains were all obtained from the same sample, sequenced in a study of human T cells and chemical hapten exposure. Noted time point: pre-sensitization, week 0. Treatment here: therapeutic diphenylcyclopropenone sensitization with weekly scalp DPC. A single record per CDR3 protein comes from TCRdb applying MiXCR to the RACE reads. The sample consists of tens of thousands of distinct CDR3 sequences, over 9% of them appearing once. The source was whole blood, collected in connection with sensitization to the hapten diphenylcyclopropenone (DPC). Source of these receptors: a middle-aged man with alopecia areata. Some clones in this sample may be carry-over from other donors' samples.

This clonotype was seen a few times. Here the CDR3 DNA reads TGTGCCAGCAGCTTAGCGGCATCGGTCCTTTCTGACGAGCAGTACTTC. It is translated as CASSLAASVLSDEQYF. The genes are TRBV11-2 and TRBJ2-7; D gene unclear. Germline CDR1 and CDR2: SGHAT and FQNNGV. This CDR3 has 16 residues. Trimming left V 1 base short and J 5 bases short, with 18 bases between.

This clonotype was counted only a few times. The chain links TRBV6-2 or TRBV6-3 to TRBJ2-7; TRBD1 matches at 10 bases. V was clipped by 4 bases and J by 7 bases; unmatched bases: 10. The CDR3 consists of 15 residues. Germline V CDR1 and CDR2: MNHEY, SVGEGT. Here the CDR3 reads CASSSTGTGAWEQYF. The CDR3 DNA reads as TGTGCCAGCAGTTCCACCGGGACAGGGGCATGGGAGCAGTACTTC.

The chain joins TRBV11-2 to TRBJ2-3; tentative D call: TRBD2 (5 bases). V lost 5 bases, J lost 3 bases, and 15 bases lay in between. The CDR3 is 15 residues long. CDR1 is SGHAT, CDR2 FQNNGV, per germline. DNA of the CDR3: TGTGCCAGCAGCCCCGGTCGTCGAGGGACAGATACGCAGTATTTT. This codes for CASSPGRRGTDTQYF.

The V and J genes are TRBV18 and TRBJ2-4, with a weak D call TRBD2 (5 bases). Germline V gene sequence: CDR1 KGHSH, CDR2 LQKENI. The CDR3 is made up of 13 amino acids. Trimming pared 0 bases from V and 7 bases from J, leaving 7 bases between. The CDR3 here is CASSPPRANIQYF. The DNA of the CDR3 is TGTGCCAGCTCACCACCGCGGGCCAACATTCAGTACTTC.

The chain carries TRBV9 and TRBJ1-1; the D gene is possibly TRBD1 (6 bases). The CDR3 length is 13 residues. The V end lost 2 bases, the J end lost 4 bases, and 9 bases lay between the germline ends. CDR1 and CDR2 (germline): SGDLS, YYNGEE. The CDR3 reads CASSVTGRTEAFF. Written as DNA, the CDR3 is TGTGCCAGCAGCGTGACAGGTCGCACTGAAGCTTTCTTT.

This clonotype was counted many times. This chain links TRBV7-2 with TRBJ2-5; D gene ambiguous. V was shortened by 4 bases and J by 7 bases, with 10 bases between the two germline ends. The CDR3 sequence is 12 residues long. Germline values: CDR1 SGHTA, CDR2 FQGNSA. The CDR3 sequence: CASSSPVGTQYF. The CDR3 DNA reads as TGTGCCAGCAGCTCCCCGGTAGGGACCCAGTACTTC.

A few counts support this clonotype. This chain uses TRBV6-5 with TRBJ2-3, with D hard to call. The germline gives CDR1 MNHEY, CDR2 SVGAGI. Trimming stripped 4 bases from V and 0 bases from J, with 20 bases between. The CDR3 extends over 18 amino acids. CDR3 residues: CASSLDPGSSTSTDTQYF. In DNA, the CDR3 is TGTGCCAGCAGTTTAGACCCCGGGTCATCAACTAGCACAGATACGCAGTATTTT.

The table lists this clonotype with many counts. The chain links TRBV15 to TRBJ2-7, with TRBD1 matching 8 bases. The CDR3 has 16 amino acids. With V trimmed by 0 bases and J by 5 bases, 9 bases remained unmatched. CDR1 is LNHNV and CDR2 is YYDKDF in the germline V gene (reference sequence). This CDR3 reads CATSREAGGAYDEQYF. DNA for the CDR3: TGTGCCACCAGCAGAGAAGCAGGGGGCGCTTATGACGAGCAGTACTTC.

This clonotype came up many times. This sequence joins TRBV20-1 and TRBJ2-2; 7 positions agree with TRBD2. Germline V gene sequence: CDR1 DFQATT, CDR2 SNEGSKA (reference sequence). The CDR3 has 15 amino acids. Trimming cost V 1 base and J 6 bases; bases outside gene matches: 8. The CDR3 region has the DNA TGCAGTGCTAGAGTGGGAGGGAGTGGTCCCGGGGAGCTGTTTTTT. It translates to CSARVGGSGPGELFF.

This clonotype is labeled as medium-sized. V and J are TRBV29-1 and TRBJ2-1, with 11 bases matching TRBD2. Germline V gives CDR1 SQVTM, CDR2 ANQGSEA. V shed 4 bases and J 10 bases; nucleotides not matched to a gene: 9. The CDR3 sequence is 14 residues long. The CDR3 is CSVVSGTSGREQFF. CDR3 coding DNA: TGCAGCGTTGTCTCCGGGACTAGCGGAAGAGAGCAGTTCTTC.

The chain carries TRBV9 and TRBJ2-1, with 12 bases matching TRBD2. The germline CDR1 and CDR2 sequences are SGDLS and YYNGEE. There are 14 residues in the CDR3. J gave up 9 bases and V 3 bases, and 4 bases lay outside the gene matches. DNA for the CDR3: TGTGCCAGCAGCGGGACTAGCGGGATCGCTGAGCAGTTCTTC. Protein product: CASSGTSGIAEQFF.

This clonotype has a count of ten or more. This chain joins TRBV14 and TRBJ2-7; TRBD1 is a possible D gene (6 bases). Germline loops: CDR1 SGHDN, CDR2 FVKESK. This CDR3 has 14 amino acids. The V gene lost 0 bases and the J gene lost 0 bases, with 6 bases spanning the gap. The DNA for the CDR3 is TGTGCCAGCAGCCAAGAGACAGGCTCCTACGAGCAGTACTTC. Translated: CASSQETGSYEQYF.

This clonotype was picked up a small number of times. This CDR3 is CASSQDTRTFYEQYF. CDR3 DNA sequence: TGTGCCAGCAGCCAAGATACGCGAACCTTCTACGAGCAGTACTTC. The chain is built from TRBV3-1 and TRBJ2-7; no clear D gene. CDR1 and CDR2 from the germline V gene are LGHDT and YNNKEL (reference sequence). V lost 0 bases and J lost 3, with 12 bases in between. The CDR3 totals 15 residues.

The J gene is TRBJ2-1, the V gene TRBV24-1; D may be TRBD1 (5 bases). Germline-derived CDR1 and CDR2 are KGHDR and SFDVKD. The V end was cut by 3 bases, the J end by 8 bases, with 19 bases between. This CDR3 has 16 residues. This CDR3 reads CATSDRGNPRVDEQFF. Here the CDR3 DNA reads TGTGCCACCAGTGATAGGGGAAATCCCCGAGTCGATGAGCAGTTCTTC.

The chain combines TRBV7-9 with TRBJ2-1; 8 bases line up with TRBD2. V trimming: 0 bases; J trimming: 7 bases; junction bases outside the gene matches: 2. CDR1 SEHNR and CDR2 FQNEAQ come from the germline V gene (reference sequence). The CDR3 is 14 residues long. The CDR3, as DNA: TGTGCCAGCAGCTTAGCAGCTAGCGGGAATGAGCAGTTCTTC. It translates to CASSLAASGNEQFF.

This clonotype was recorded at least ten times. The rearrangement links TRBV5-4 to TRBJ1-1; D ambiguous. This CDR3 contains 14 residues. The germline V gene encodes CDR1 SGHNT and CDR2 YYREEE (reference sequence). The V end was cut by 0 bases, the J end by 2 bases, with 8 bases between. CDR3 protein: CASSLVGANTEAFF. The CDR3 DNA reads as TGTGCCAGCAGCTTGGTGGGAGCAAACACTGAAGCTTTCTTT.

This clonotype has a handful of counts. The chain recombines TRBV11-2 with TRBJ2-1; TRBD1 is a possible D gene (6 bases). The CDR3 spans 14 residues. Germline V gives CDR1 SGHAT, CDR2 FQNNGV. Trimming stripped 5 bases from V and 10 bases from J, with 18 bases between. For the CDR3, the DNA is TGTGCCAGCAGCCGCCAGCGAGGGGGAGAGGAGCAGTTCTTC. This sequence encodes CASSRQRGGEEQFF.

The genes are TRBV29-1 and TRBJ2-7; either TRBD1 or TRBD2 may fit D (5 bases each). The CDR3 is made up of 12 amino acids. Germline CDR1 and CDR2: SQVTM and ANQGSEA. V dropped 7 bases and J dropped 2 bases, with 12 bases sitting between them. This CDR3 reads CSAGTLPYEQYF. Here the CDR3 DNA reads TGCAGCGCCGGGACCTTACCCTACGAGCAGTACTTC.

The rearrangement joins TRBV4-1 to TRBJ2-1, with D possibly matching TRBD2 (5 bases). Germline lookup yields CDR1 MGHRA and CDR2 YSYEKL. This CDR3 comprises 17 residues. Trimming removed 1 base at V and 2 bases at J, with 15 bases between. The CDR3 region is CASSQAGPEEAYNEQFF. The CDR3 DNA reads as TGCGCCAGCAGCCAAGCGGGTCCGGAGGAGGCCTACAATGAGCAGTTCTTC.

CDR3 protein: CASSPKTGGKNTEAFF. The CDR3 region has the DNA TGTGCCAGCAGCCCCAAGACAGGGGGGAAGAACACTGAAGCTTTCTTT. This chain connects TRBV3-2 to TRBJ1-1; the DNA was not used to check the table's D call, TRBD1. TRBV3-2 is flagged as a pseudogene. The CDR3 is 16 residues long.

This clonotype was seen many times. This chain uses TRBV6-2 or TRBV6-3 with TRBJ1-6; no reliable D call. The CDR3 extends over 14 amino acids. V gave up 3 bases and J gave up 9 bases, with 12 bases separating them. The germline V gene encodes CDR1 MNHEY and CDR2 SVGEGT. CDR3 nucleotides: TGTGCCAGCAGTTATGGAGGGTCCAGTTCACCCCTCCACTTT. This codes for CASSYGGSSSPLHF.

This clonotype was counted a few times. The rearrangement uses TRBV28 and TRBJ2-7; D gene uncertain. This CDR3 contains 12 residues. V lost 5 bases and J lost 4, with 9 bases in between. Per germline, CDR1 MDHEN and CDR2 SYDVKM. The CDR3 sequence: CASSIGSYEQYF. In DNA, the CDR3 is TGTGCCAGCAGTATCGGGTCATACGAGCAGTACTTC.

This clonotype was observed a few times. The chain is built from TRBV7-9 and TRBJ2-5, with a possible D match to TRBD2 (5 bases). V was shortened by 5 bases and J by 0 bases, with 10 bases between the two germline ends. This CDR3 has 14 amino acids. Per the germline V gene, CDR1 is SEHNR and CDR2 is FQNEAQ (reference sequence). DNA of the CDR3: TGTGCCAGCAGCCCCCAGCGGTACCAAGAGACCCAGTACTTC. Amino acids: CASSPQRYQETQYF.

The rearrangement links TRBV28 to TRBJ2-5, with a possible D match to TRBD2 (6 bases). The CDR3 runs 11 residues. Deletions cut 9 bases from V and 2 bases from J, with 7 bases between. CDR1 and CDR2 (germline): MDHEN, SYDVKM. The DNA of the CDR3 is TGTGCCAGTGCGGGGCAAGAGACCCAGTACTTC. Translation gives CASAGQETQYF.

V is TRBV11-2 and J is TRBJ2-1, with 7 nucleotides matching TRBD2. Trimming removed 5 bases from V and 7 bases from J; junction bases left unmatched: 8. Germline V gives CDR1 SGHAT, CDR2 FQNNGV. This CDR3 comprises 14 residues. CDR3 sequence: CASSAAGVGNEQFF. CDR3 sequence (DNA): TGTGCCAGCAGCGCCGCGGGGGTTGGGAATGAGCAGTTCTTC.

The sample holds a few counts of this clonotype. The CDR3, as DNA: TGTGCCAGCAGCAAAGCGACAGGGGGAAACACCATATATTTT. This encodes CASSKATGGNTIYF. The rearrangement joins TRBV21-1 to TRBJ1-3; the table's D gene call, TRBD1, was not cross checked with the DNA. TRBV21-1 is deemed a pseudogene. The CDR3 is 14 residues long.

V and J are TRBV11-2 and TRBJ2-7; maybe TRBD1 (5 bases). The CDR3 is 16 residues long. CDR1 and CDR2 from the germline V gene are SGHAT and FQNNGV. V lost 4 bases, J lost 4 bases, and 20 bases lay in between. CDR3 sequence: CASSSVSGPQGYEQYF. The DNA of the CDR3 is TGTGCCAGCAGCTCCGTATCCGGCCCCCAGGGATACGAGCAGTACTTC. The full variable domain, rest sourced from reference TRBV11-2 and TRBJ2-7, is EAGVAQSPRYKIIEKRQSVAFWCNPISGHATLYWYQQILGQGPKLLIQFQNNGVVDDSQLPKDRFSAERLKGVDSTLKIQPAKLEDSAVYLCASSSVSGPQGYEQYFGPGTRLTVT.